These 15 T cell receptor beta chains were sequenced from one sample in a study of cytomegalovirus exposure and HLA in healthy donors. Primers for the PCR totalled 60 Vbeta and 13 Jbeta. Clones were sequenced by immunoSEQ multiplex PCR, and TCRdb holds only the in-frame ones, with some missing. The repertoire holds a few hundred thousand clones, with around 90% as singletons. Specimen: PBMCs. The receptors shown here come from a girl aged 2 to 9 in good health and CMV-seronegative.

The chain uses TRBV19 and TRBJ1-1; D gene unclear. The CDR3 runs to 13 residues. The germline gives CDR1 LNHDA, CDR2 SQIVND (reference sequence). Trimming removed 2 bases at V and 8 bases at J, with 12 bases between. CDR3 residues: CASSIPLREEAFF. CDR3 nucleotide sequence: TGTGCCAGTAGTATACCTTTGAGGGAAGAAGCTTTCTTT.

The V and J genes are TRBV28 and TRBJ1-1, with no clear D. Germline-derived CDR1 and CDR2 are MDHEN and SYDVKM. The CDR3 has 13 residues. V dropped 4 bases and J dropped 1 base, with 7 bases sitting between them. The CDR3 protein is CASSSRGNTEAFF. For the CDR3, the DNA is TGTGCCAGCAGTTCGCGGGGGAACACTGAAGCTTTCTTT.

The chain links TRBV4-2 to TRBJ2-5; TRBD2 aligns across 10 bases. Judging by the DNA end, TRBJ2-7 fits better; the J call may be wrong. Per germline, CDR1 LGHNA and CDR2 YNFKEQ. This CDR3 spans 19 amino acids. The CDR3 loop is CASSQDPPTSGYNSYEQYF. DNA for the CDR3: TGTGCCAGCAGCCAAGATCCACCGACTAGCGGGTATAACTCCTACGAGCAGTACTTC.

A single count supports this clone. V gene TRBV10-3 combines with J gene TRBJ2-3; 10 positions agree with TRBD1. The trim removed 11 bases at V and 4 bases at J, leaving 9 bases unmatched. The CDR3 loop spans 14 amino acids. CDR1 and CDR2 from the germline V gene are ENHRY and SYGVKD. Here the CDR3 reads CAAQVGQGPDTQYF. The CDR3 bases are TGTGCCGCCCAGGTGGGACAGGGGCCAGATACGCAGTATTTT.

The chain employs TRBV7-6 and TRBJ2-7; 8 bases map to TRBD2. The CDR3 loop spans 13 amino acids. The junction had 8 bases not matched to a gene; V was cut back by 8 bases and J by 5 bases. CDR1 is SGHVS and CDR2 is FNYEAQ in the germline V gene. The CDR3 DNA is TGTGCCAGCGGTTCCCCAGCGGGAGACGAGCAGTACTTC. This codes for CASGSPAGDEQYF.

The chain uses TRBV4-1 and TRBJ2-1; TRBD1 agrees at 11 bases. Germline V CDR1 and CDR2: MGHRA, YSYEKL. The CDR3 length is 16 residues. V was clipped by 4 bases and J by 8 bases; unmatched bases: 10. The CDR3 loop reads CASSLVPGTGGYEQFF. In DNA, the CDR3 is TGCGCCAGCAGCCTTGTTCCCGGGACAGGGGGATATGAGCAGTTCTTC.

The chain has TRBV5-6 and TRBJ2-1; the D gene is possibly TRBD1 (6 bases). The V end was cut by 2 bases, the J end by 7 bases, with 10 bases between. CDR1 and CDR2 from the germline V gene are SGHDT and YYEEEE. The CDR3 extends over 13 amino acids. In DNA, the CDR3 is TGTGCCAGCAGCTTAGGCAGGGGAAATGAGCAGTTCTTC. It is translated as CASSLGRGNEQFF.

This clone occurred a few times. The V call is TRBV6-6, the J call TRBJ1-1; no definite D call. Trimming took off 0 bases at V and 4 bases at J, with 6 bases between the two ends. From germline, CDR1 is MNHNY and CDR2 SVGAGI (reference sequence). The CDR3 sequence is 13 residues long. The CDR3 region has the DNA TGTGCCAGCAGTTACTCCGAGGGCACTGAAGCTTTCTTT. This gives the protein CASSYSEGTEAFF.

The V call is TRBV10-2, the J call TRBJ2-3; no clear D gene. From germline, CDR1 is WSHSY and CDR2 SAAADI. Trimming stripped 7 bases from V and 6 bases from J, with 23 bases between. There are 16 residues in the CDR3. This CDR3 is CASTPVVSKPQDTQYF. CDR3 DNA sequence: TGCGCCAGCACTCCCGTGGTATCTAAACCACAGGATACGCAGTATTTT.

The chain has TRBV27 and TRBJ2-5, with 8 positions matching TRBD1. J gave up 4 bases and V 4 bases, and 2 bases lay outside the gene matches. This CDR3 spans 13 amino acids. Germline V gives CDR1 MNHEY, CDR2 SMNVEV (reference sequence). The CDR3 sequence: CASSWTGLETQYF. The CDR3 bases are TGTGCCAGCAGTTGGACAGGGTTAGAGACCCAGTACTTC.

The chain recombines TRBV28 with TRBJ1-1; D not certain. The CDR3 has 15 amino acids. CDR1 is MDHEN and CDR2 is SYDVKM in the germline V gene. V gave up 5 bases and J gave up 5 bases, with 18 bases separating them. CDR3 amino acids: CASSPPGRAGTEAFF. The CDR3 coding sequence is TGTGCCAGCAGTCCCCCTGGGCGGGCCGGGACTGAAGCTTTCTTT.

The rearrangement links TRBV27 to TRBJ2-3; 8 bases are shared with TRBD1. The CDR3 loop spans 14 amino acids. Germline CDR1 is MNHEY and CDR2 is SMNVEV (reference sequence). Trimming at V came to 5 bases and at J to 4 bases, leaving 5 bases not matched to a gene. The CDR3 protein is CASSPTGVADTQYF. In DNA, the CDR3 is TGTGCCAGCAGTCCGACAGGGGTCGCAGATACGCAGTATTTT.

Worth noting for this clone: An end of the junction differs from the germline gene, which may be a read error. The gene calls are TRBV13 and TRBJ2-7; D is possibly TRBD2 (5 bases). Germline values: CDR1 PRHDT, CDR2 FYEKMQ (reference sequence). The CDR3 sequence is 13 residues long. This chain's CDR3 is CASSLGRDYGQYF. The CDR3 DNA is TGTGCCAGCAGCTTGGGTCGAGACTACGGGCAGTACTTC.

The rearrangement joins TRBV27 to TRBJ2-7; possibly TRBD2 for D (5 bases). V gave up 0 bases and J gave up 3 bases, with 6 bases separating them. Germline V CDR1 and CDR2: MNHEY, SMNVEV (reference sequence). CDR3 length: 13 residues. This CDR3 reads CASSLSADYEQYF. CDR3 sequence (DNA): TGTGCCAGCAGTTTATCAGCGGACTACGAGCAGTACTTC.

This clone was seen once. One end of the junction fails to match germline, which may point to a read error. The chain is built from TRBV7-9 and TRBJ2-3, with 14 bases matching TRBD2. The V gene's germline CDR1 is SEHNR and CDR2 FQNEAQ (reference sequence). The CDR3 covers 13 residues. The CDR3 DNA is TGTTCCAGCGGACTAGCGGGAGGAGATACGCAGTATTTT. This sequence encodes CSSGLAGGDTQYF.